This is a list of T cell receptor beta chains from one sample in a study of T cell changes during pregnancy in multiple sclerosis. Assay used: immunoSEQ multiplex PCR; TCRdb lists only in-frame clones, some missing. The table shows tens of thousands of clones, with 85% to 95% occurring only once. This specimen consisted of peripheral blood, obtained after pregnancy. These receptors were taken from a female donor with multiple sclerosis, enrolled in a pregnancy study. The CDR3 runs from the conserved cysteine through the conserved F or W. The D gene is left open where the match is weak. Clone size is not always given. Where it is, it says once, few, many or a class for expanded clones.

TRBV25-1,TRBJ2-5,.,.,CASSTAGSRETQYF,TGTGCCAGCAGTACCGCCGGGAGCCGGGAGACCCAGTACTTC
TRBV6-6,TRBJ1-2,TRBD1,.,CASTEQTGQGSYGYTF,TGTGCCAGCACCGAACAAACCGGACAGGGAAGCTATGGCTACACCTTC
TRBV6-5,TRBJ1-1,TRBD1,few,CASSPNRGTEAFF,TGTGCCAGCAGTCCCAACAGGGGAACTGAAGCTTTCTTT
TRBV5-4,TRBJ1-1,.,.,CASSLDPLGTEAFF,TGTGCCAGCAGCTTGGACCCCCTAGGAACTGAAGCTTTCTTT
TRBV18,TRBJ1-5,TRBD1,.,CASSPAGTVNQPQHF,TGTGCCAGCTCACCAGCCGGGACAGTAAATCAGCCCCAGCATTTT
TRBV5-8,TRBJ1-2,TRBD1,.,CASSIRDRGGSGYTF,TGTGCCAGCAGCATCCGGGACAGGGGCGGTTCTGGCTACACCTTC
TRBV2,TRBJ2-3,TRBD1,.,CASKPLGQGTQYF,TGTGCCAGCAAACCGCTGGGACAGGGAACGCAGTATTTT
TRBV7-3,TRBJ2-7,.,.,CASSPTGSGEQYF,TGTGCCAGCAGCCCGACAGGATCGGGTGAGCAGTACTTC
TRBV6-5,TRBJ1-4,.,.,CASRSPGVEKLFF,TGTGCCAGCAGATCTCCGGGGGTGGAAAAACTGTTTTTT
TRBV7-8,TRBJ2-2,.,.,CASSWTPGTGELFF,TGTGCCAGCAGCTGGACCCCGGGGACCGGGGAGCTGTTTTTT